Listed here is a single TCR beta chain. The antigen remains undetermined. Repertoires were generated with immunoSEQ multiplex PCR, while TCRdb's copy carries only in-frame clones and drops some. The repertoire includes 120,000 to 150,000 clones, more than 70% of them detected once, and under 2% sits in the top ten. The data are from a study of T cell responses to AZD1222 COVID-19 vaccine. Broader study findings: Nearly half of spike-specific TCRs reportedly go after variant regions that carry no mutations.

Germline CDR1 is GTSNPN and CDR2 is SVGIG (reference sequence). This CDR3 contains 15 residues. Germline trimming cut 4 bases from V and 3 bases from J; bases unmatched to any gene: 7. The sample was peripheral blood, taken 28 days after the second AZD1222 dose. The receptor's source is an adult who received the AZD1222 COVID-19 vaccine. The chain joins TRBV30 to TRBJ2-2, with TRBD1 matching over 8 bases. The CDR3 coding sequence is TGTGCCTGGAACAGGGGGATCCCCCACACCGGGGAGCTGTTTTTT. It codes for CAWNRGIPHTGELFF.